This TCR beta chain was sequenced during a study of Ad26.COV2.S vaccination and SARS-CoV-2 variants. As for the study in general: Donor allocation was to the COV1001 Ad26.COV2.S trial arm.

TCRdb keeps only in-frame clones here, not all; method: immunoSEQ multiplex PCR. The table shows over 400,000 clones, with 75% to 90% occurring only once. Treatment in this sample: 19 received Ad26.COV2.S at low or high dose, single or two shots; 5 received placebo; per-sample allocation not given. On day 63 after the first injection, vaccine and placebo recipients gave samples. Immunization relied on an Ad26 vector, which expressed Wuhan-strain SARS-CoV-2 spike. Germline values: CDR1 KGHDR, CDR2 SFDVKD. The CDR3 spans 15 residues. V shed 3 bases, J shed 6 bases, and the junction held 7 bases outside the gene matches.

This receptor was obtained from a person aged 18 to 59 who received the Ad26.COV2.S COVID-19 vaccine or a placebo. Sequencing was performed on peripheral blood, taken in a trial of Ad26.COV2.S vaccine versus placebo. V and J are TRBV24-1 and TRBJ1-2; 9 bases match TRBD1. The CDR3 DNA sequence: TGTGCCACCAGTGATCCGGGGACAGGGAGCGATGGCTACACCTTC. Translated: CATSDPGTGSDGYTF.